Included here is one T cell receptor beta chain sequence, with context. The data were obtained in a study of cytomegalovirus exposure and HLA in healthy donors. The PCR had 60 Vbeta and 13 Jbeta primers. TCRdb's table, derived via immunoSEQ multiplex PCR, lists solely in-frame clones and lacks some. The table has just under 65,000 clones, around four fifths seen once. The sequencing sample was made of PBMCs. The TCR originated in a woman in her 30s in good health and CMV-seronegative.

CDR3 in DNA: TGTGCCATCTCGGGGGGAGGGAAGGCGAACACTGAAGCTTTCTTT. Amino acid sequence: CAISGGGKANTEAFF. The chain uses TRBV10-3 and TRBJ1-1; D might be TRBD1 (5 bases). This CDR3 is built from 15 residues. CDR1 is ENHRY and CDR2 is SYGVKD in the germline V gene. The ends were cut back, 8 bases at V and 1 base at J, with 17 bases in the middle.